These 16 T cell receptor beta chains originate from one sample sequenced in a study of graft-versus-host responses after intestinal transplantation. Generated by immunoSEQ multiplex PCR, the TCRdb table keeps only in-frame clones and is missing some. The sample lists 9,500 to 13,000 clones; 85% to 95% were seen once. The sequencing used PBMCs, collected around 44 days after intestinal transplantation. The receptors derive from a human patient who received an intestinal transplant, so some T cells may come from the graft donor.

The CDR3 nucleotides are TGCAGCGTTGCTAAGGGACAGGGGCCCACTGGAAACACCATATATTTT. As protein: CSVAKGQGPTGNTIYF. This chain connects TRBV29-1 to TRBJ1-3; TRBD1 aligns across 10 bases. The CDR3 covers 16 residues. With 4 bases clipped from V and 2 bases from J, the junction kept 8 bases outside the gene matches. Germline CDR1 SQVTM, CDR2 ANQGSEA. The variable domain in full, completed from reference TRBV29-1 and TRBJ1-3, reads SAVISQKPSRDICQRGTSLTIQCQVDSQVTMMFWYRQQPGQSLTLIATANQGSEATYESGFVIDKFPISRPNLTFSTLTVSNMSPEDSSIYLCSVAKGQGPTGNTIYFGEGSWLTVV.

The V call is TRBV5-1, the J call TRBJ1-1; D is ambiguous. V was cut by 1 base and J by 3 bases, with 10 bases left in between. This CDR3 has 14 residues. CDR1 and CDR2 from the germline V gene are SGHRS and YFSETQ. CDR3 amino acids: CASSLSRLDTEAFF. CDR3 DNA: TGCGCCAGCAGCTTGTCCAGGTTGGACACTGAAGCTTTCTTT.

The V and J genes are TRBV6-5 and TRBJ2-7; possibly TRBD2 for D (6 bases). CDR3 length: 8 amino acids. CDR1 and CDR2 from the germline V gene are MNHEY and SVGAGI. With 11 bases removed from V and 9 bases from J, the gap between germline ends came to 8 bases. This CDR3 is CAAGGQYF. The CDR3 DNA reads TGTGCCGCCGGGGGGCAGTACTTC.

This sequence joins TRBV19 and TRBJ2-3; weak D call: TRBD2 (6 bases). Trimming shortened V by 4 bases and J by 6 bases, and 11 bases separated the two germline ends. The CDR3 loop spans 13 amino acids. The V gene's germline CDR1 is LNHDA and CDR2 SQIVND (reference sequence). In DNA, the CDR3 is TGTGCCAGTAGTAGGGGACTGGCGGATACGCAGTATTTT. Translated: CASSRGLADTQYF. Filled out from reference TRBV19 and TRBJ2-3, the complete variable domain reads DGGITQSPKYLFRKEGQNVTLSCEQNLNHDAMYWYRQDPGQGLRLIYYSQIVNDFQKGDIAEGYSVSREKKESFPLTVTSAQKNPTAFYLCASSRGLADTQYFGPGTRLTVL.

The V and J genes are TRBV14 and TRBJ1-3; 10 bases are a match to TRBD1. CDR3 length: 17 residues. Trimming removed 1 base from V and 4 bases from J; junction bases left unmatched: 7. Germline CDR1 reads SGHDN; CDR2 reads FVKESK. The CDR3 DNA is TGTGCCAGCAGCCAAGGAAGACAGGGGGCTTTCGGAAACACCATATATTTT. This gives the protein CASSQGRQGAFGNTIYF.

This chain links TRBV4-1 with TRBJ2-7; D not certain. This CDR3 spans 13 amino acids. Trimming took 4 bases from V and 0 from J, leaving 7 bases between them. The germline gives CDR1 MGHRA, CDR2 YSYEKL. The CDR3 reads CASSPTVSYEQYF. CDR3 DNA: TGCGCCAGCAGCCCGACTGTCTCCTACGAGCAGTACTTC.

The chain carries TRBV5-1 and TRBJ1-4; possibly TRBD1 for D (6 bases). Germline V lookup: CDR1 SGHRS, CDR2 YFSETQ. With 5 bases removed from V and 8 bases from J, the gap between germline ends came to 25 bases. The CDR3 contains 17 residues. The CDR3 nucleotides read TGCGCCAGCAGTCCGGTCCAAAAACAGGGCATGCCGGAAAAACTGTTTTTT. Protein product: CASSPVQKQGMPEKLFF.

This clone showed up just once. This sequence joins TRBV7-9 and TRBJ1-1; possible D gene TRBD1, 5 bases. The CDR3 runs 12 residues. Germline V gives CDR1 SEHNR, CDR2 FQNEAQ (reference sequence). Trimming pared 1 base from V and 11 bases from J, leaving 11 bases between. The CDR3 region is CASSLEGLRAFF. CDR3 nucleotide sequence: TGTGCCAGCAGCTTAGAGGGGTTGCGTGCTTTCTTT.

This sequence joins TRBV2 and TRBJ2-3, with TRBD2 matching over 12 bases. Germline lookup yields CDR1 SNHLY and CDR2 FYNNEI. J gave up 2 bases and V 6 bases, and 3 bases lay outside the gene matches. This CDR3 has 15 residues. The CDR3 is CASRRLAGDTDTQYF. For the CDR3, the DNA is TGTGCCAGCAGGAGACTAGCGGGGGACACAGATACGCAGTATTTT.

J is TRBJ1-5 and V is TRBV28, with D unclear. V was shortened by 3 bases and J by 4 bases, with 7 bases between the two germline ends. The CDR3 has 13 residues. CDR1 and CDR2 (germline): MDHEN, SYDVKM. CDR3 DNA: TGTGCCAGCAGTTTCCCAGCAAATCAGCCCCAGCATTTT. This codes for CASSFPANQPQHF.

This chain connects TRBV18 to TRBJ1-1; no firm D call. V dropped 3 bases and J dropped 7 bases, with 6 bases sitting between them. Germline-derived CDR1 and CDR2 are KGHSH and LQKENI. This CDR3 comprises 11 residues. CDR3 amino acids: CASSPRGEAFF. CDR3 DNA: TGTGCCAGCTCACCCCGAGGTGAAGCTTTCTTT.

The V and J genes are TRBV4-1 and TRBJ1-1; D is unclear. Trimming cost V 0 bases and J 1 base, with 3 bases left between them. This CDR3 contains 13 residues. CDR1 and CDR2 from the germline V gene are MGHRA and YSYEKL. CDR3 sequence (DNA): TGCGCCAGCAGCCAAGAGTGGAACACTGAAGCTTTCTTT. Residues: CASSQEWNTEAFF.

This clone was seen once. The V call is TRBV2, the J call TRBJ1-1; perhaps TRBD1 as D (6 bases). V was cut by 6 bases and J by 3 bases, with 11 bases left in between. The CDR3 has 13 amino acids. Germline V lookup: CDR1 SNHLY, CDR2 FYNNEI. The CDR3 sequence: CASRQGRHTEAFF. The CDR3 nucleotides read TGTGCCAGCAGGCAGGGGAGACACACTGAAGCTTTCTTT.

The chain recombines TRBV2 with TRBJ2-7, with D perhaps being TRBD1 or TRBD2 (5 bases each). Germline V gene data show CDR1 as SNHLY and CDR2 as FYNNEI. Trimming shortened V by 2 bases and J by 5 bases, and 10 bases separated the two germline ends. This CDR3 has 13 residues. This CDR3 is CASSESGLDEQYF. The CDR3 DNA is TGTGCCAGCAGTGAATCGGGGCTGGACGAGCAGTACTTC.

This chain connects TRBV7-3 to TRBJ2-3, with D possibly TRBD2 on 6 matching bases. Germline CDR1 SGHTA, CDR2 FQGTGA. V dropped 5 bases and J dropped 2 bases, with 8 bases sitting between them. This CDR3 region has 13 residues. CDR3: CASSRLDTDTQYF. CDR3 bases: TGTGCCAGCAGCAGACTAGACACAGATACGCAGTATTTT.

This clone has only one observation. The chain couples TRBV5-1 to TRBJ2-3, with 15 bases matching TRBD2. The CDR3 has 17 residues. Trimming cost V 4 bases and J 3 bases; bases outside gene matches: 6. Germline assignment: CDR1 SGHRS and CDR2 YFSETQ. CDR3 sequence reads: CASSPGLAGGRTDTQYF. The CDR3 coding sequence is TGCGCCAGCAGCCCGGGACTAGCGGGGGGTAGAACAGATACGCAGTATTTT.